The 5 T cell receptor beta chains given below trace back to one sample, sequenced in a study of blood T cell repertoires in COVID-19. Clones were read by immunoSEQ multiplex PCR, and TCRdb kept only the in-frame ones, dropping some. Altogether about 120,000 clones are present, roughly 90% being singletons, with the ten largest covering around 4.1%. Sequencing was performed on peripheral blood. The receptors originated from a woman aged 60-70 years with COVID-19, enrolled during active disease.

This clone was counted between two and nine times. This chain connects TRBV5-1 to TRBJ1-4; D unresolved. Per the germline V gene, CDR1 is SGHRS and CDR2 is YFSETQ. This CDR3 is built from 14 residues. The ends were cut back, 4 bases at V and 0 bases at J, with 7 bases in the middle. The CDR3: CASSTEPTNEKLFF. DNA for the CDR3: TGCGCCAGCAGCACTGAACCAACTAATGAAAAACTGTTTTTT.

The chain employs TRBV6-6 and TRBJ1-4; D uncertain. This CDR3 has 14 residues. From germline, CDR1 is MNHNY and CDR2 SVGAGI (reference sequence). Trimming left V 0 bases short and J 8 bases short, with 10 bases between. The CDR3 DNA reads as TGTGCCAGCAGTTACTCGATCTCTCGGGAAAAACTGTTTTTT. It is translated as CASSYSISREKLFF.

This clone occurred once. The chain has TRBV24-1 and TRBJ2-1, with 7 bases matching TRBD2. After removal of 9 bases from V and 5 bases from J, the junction contained 27 bases not matched to a gene. Germline loops: CDR1 KGHDR, CDR2 SFDVKD. This CDR3 is built from 20 residues. CDR3 in DNA: TGTGCCACCCAGTGGGGGGGAACTAGCTACGTCCAAAGGGAAGACAATGAGCAGTTCTTC. This codes for CATQWGGTSYVQREDNEQFF.

The chain joins TRBV6-5 to TRBJ2-7; 9 bases are shared with TRBD1. V lost 0 bases to trimming and J lost 4 bases; unmatched junction nucleotides: 1. Germline V gene lookup returns CDR1 MNHEY and CDR2 SVGAGI. This CDR3 is 14 amino acids long. CDR3 in DNA: TGTGCCAGCAGTTACTCGGACAGGGGATACGAGCAGTACTTC. Residues: CASSYSDRGYEQYF.

V is TRBV7-9 and J is TRBJ2-2, with D unclear. The germline V gene has CDR1 SEHNR and CDR2 FQNEAQ (reference sequence). CDR3 length: 13 residues. The V end lost 7 bases, the J end lost 6 bases, and 12 bases lay between the germline ends. The CDR3 DNA sequence: TGTGCCAGCACCAACCTTGAGGCCGGGGAGCTGTTTTTT. The encoded protein is CASTNLEAGELFF.